This T cell receptor (beta chain) was recovered during a study of T cells after yellow fever vaccination. Study-wide background: Fractions with few cells were prepared using SMART-Seq v4 Ultra Low Input.

One entry per CDR3 protein, called by TCRdb with MiXCR from the 5' RACE reads. The sample carries more than 35,000 distinct CDR3 sequences, 6.8% recorded once. Broader study findings: Detected again after the booster were most primary-vaccination clones, at roughly 95% CD4 and approximately 85% CD8. A small proportion of clonotypes was detected in both the CD4 and CD8 compartments. Researchers report a weaker secondary response that nonetheless peaked faster, day 5 versus 15.

Germline values: CDR1 LNHNV, CDR2 YYDKDF (reference sequence). The CDR3 covers 22 residues. Unmatched junction bases numbered 12, after V lost 0 bases and J lost 0 bases. This chain uses TRBV15 with TRBJ2-1, with 15 positions matching TRBD2. This material consisted of CD8+ T cells not binding an NS4B(214-222) dextramer, sorted from PBMCs, taken 45 days after the yellow fever booster vaccination. The clonotype comes from a man under 40 who received the YFV17D yellow fever vaccine. The CDR3 bases are TGTGCCACCAGCAGAGAACCAGGACCAGGACTAGCGGGAGGGAGCTCCTACAATGAGCAGTTCTTC. This codes for CATSREPGPGLAGGSSYNEQFF.